This T cell receptor beta chain comes out of a study of blood T cell repertoires in COVID-19. Study-level background: The United States, Italy and Spain provided the acute and convalescent COVID-19 samples. T cells, B-cell-depleted T cells, or PBMCs supplied cDNA or gDNA.

Enrollees, 18 to 89 years old, lived in fewer than 25 US areas. This CDR3 contains 16 residues. Germline CDR1 is SGDLS and CDR2 is YYNGEE. The V segment lost 3 bases and the J segment 2 bases; nucleotides outside the gene matches: 3. In the original workflow: Amplified reference gene primers provided the basis for estimating nucleated cell counts. Libraries were prepared by immunoSEQ multiplex PCR; TCRdb keeps only in-frame clonotypes and omits some of them. The V and J calls and the clone size are those of that table, but D and trimming were determined from the DNA. Here the sample spans approximately 280,000 clones, nearly 90% being singletons.

The J gene is TRBJ2-3, the V gene TRBV9; 13 bases line up with TRBD2. The sample consisted of PBMCs or T cells enriched from blood (not recorded which). This clonotype originated in a woman in her late teens or twenties with acute COVID-19. Written as DNA, the CDR3 is TGTGCCAGCAGCGAGGGACTAGCGGGACTCACAGATACGCAGTATTTT. This encodes CASSEGLAGLTDTQYF.